These 23 T cell receptor beta chains came from one sample sequenced in a study of cytomegalovirus exposure and HLA in healthy donors. Repertoires were generated with immunoSEQ multiplex PCR, while TCRdb's copy carries only in-frame clones and drops some. The sample yields some 250,000 clones, 86% seen once. Sequencing input: PBMCs. The receptors derive from a woman younger than 45 in good health and CMV-seropositive.

This chain uses TRBV2 with TRBJ2-7; 8 bases match TRBD1. The CDR3 runs to 15 residues. The germline CDR1 and CDR2 sequences are SNHLY and FYNNEI. Trimming took 8 bases from V and 4 from J; bases not matched to a gene: 13. CDR3 bases: TGTGCCAGCCGAAAAGAGGGGACAGGAAAATACGAGCAGTACTTC. Amino acids: CASRKEGTGKYEQYF.

The chain links TRBV7-9 to TRBJ2-7, with TRBD1 identical over 7 bases. The V segment lost 5 bases and the J segment 6 bases; nucleotides outside the gene matches: 10. CDR3 size: 14 residues. Germline V gives CDR1 SEHNR, CDR2 FQNEAQ (reference sequence). The DNA of the CDR3 is TGTGCCAGCAGCGACAGGGAGAATCACTTCGAGCAGTACTTC. As protein: CASSDRENHFEQYF.

This clone came up once. The V and J genes are TRBV9 and TRBJ2-2; D unclear. V shed 3 bases and J shed 2 bases, with 8 bases lying between them. This CDR3 is 14 amino acids long. Germline CDR1 is SGDLS and CDR2 is YYNGEE. In nucleotides, the CDR3 is TGTGCCAGCAGCGCTACGTCAAACACCGGGGAGCTGTTTTTT. Its protein product is CASSATSNTGELFF.

The genes are TRBV2 and TRBJ2-7; 8 nucleotides line up with TRBD2. The trim removed 7 bases at V and 2 bases at J, leaving 7 bases unmatched. The CDR3 has 14 residues. CDR1 SNHLY and CDR2 FYNNEI come from the germline V gene. The CDR3 region is CASMPAGAPYEQYF. In DNA, the CDR3 is TGTGCCAGCATGCCAGCGGGGGCCCCCTACGAGCAGTACTTC.

This rearrangement joins TRBV30 to TRBJ2-5, with D maybe TRBD2 (6 bases). CDR3 size: 15 residues. Germline V lookup: CDR1 GTSNPN, CDR2 SVGIG (reference sequence). The V end lost 2 bases, the J end lost 5 bases, and 18 bases lay between the germline ends. The CDR3 DNA reads TGTGCCTGGAGTTACTTAAGGGGACTCTCGGAGACCCAGTACTTC. This sequence encodes CAWSYLRGLSETQYF. Full variable domain (rest looked up from reference TRBV30 and TRBJ2-5): SQTIHQWPATLVQPVGSPLSLECTVEGTSNPNLYWYRQAAGRGLQLLFYSVGIGQISSEVPQNLSASRPQDRQFILSSKKLLLSDSGFYLCAWSYLRGLSETQYFGPGTRLLVL.

The chain carries TRBV27 and TRBJ1-4, with a possible D match to TRBD1 (5 bases). The ends were cut back, 6 bases at V and 8 bases at J, with 28 bases in the middle. CDR1 and CDR2 (germline): MNHEY, SMNVEV (reference sequence). The CDR3 covers 18 residues. CDR3 in amino acids: CASSPIWQEQVSGEKLFF. DNA of the CDR3: TGTGCCAGCAGCCCCATATGGCAGGAGCAGGTCTCAGGGGAAAAACTGTTTTTT.

The chain recombines TRBV2 with TRBJ2-5; 10 bases are shared with TRBD1. From germline, CDR1 is SNHLY and CDR2 FYNNEI. CDR3 length: 16 amino acids. J was trimmed by 5 bases and V by 3 bases; bases with no gene match: 9. In DNA form, the CDR3 reads TGTGCCAGCAGTGAGTTCGGACAGGGGGAAGGGGAGACCCAGTACTTC. Its translation: CASSEFGQGEGETQYF.

The chain recombines TRBV30 with TRBJ2-1, with 10 bases fitting TRBD2. Germline V CDR1 and CDR2: GTSNPN, SVGIG (reference sequence). Trimming took 0 bases from V and 0 from J; bases not matched to a gene: 11. CDR3 length equals 19 residues. The CDR3 loop reads CAWSVDEREGPSSYNEQFF. DNA for the CDR3: TGTGCCTGGAGTGTCGATGAGCGGGAGGGCCCGTCCTCCTACAATGAGCAGTTCTTC.

The V and J genes are TRBV5-1 and TRBJ1-4, with D perhaps matching TRBD1 (6 bases). Trimming left V 7 bases short and J 3 bases short, with 13 bases between. Germline CDR1 and CDR2: SGHRS and YFSETQ. The CDR3 runs 14 residues. The CDR3 spells CASGTGTANEKLFF. The CDR3 bases are TGCGCCAGCGGAACAGGGACGGCTAATGAAAAACTGTTTTTT.

The rearrangement links TRBV28 to TRBJ1-4, with 12 nucleotides matching TRBD1. Germline CDR1 reads MDHEN; CDR2 reads SYDVKM. V gave up 5 bases and J gave up 5 bases; unmatched junction bases: 9. CDR3 length: 17 amino acids. The CDR3 coding sequence is TGTGCCAGCAGTGTACCCGGGACAGGGGGCCTAAATGAAAAACTGTTTTTT. It specifies CASSVPGTGGLNEKLFF.

The V and J genes are TRBV18 and TRBJ2-3, with D maybe TRBD1 (5 bases). Germline values: CDR1 KGHSH, CDR2 LQKENI. V was trimmed by 3 bases and J by 4 bases, leaving 11 bases between them. The CDR3 has 14 amino acids. The CDR3 loop reads CASSPRQFSDTQYF. CDR3 bases: TGTGCCAGCTCACCCCGACAGTTTTCAGATACGCAGTATTTT.

This chain uses TRBV28 with TRBJ1-3; D is possibly TRBD1 (6 bases). This CDR3 has 16 residues. Germline CDR1 MDHEN, CDR2 SYDVKM. The V end was cut by 5 bases, the J end by 0 bases, with 14 bases between. The CDR3 reads CASSPPTGLSGNTIYF. As DNA, the CDR3 is TGTGCCAGCAGTCCCCCGACAGGCCTCTCTGGAAACACCATATATTTT.

This clone was counted between two and nine times. The chain employs TRBV20-1 and TRBJ2-5, with a tentative D call TRBD2 (6 bases). From germline, CDR1 is DFQATT and CDR2 SNEGSKA (reference sequence). CDR3 size: 11 residues. As DNA, the CDR3 is TGCAGCCCCTGGGCGGGGGAGACCCAGTACTTC. This gives the protein CSPWAGETQYF.

V and J are TRBV5-5 and TRBJ1-5, with a tentative D call TRBD1 (5 bases). Germline-derived CDR1 and CDR2 are SGHKS and YYEKEE (reference sequence). The V end was cut by 3 bases, the J end by 0 bases, with 10 bases between. There are 15 residues in the CDR3. CDR3 loop: CASSSRGYSNQPQHF. The CDR3 DNA reads as TGTGCCAGCAGCTCTAGGGGTTATAGCAATCAGCCCCAGCATTTT.

The rearrangement joins TRBV28 to TRBJ1-5; possibly TRBD1 for D (5 bases). Looked up from germline, CDR1 is MDHEN and CDR2 is SYDVKM. The CDR3 runs to 14 residues. The ends were cut back, 7 bases at V and 3 bases at J, with 13 bases in the middle. The CDR3 region has the DNA TGTGCCAGCATCAGGGTTGGAGACAATCAGCCCCAGCATTTT. Encoded protein: CASIRVGDNQPQHF. Complete variable domain (other parts from reference TRBV28 and TRBJ1-5): DVKVTQSSRYLVKRTGEKVFLECVQDMDHENMFWYRQDPGLGLRLIYFSYDVKMKEKGDIPEGYSVSREKKERFSLILESASTNQTSMYLCASIRVGDNQPQHFGDGTRLSIL.

The chain recombines TRBV27 with TRBJ2-7, with D perhaps matching TRBD2 (5 bases). CDR1 and CDR2 from the germline V gene are MNHEY and SMNVEV (reference sequence). This CDR3 spans 14 amino acids. Trimming stripped 2 bases from V and 1 base from J, with 9 bases between. This CDR3 is CASSLRGGSYEQYF. The CDR3 bases are TGTGCCAGCAGTTTAAGAGGAGGTTCCTACGAGCAGTACTTC.

The J gene is TRBJ2-1, the V gene TRBV9, with 15 positions matching TRBD2. The CDR3 has 18 amino acids. Per germline, CDR1 SGDLS and CDR2 YYNGEE. V shed 4 bases and J 3 bases; nucleotides not matched to a gene: 8. CDR3: CASSPGLAGGNDYNEQFF. The CDR3 nucleotides are TGTGCCAGCAGCCCGGGACTAGCGGGAGGAAACGACTACAATGAGCAGTTCTTC.

This clone is a singleton in its sample. The chain uses TRBV30 and TRBJ1-4, with 8 bases fitting TRBD1. The CDR3 consists of 14 residues. After removal of 2 bases from V and 8 bases from J, the junction contained 7 bases not matched to a gene. Germline loops: CDR1 GTSNPN, CDR2 SVGIG (reference sequence). The CDR3 is CAWSRTGQGEKLFF. The CDR3 DNA reads TGTGCCTGGAGTAGGACAGGGCAAGGAGAAAAACTGTTTTTT.

V gene TRBV30 combines with J gene TRBJ2-7; a possible D gene is TRBD2 (7 bases). This CDR3 is built from 14 residues. The V end was cut by 5 bases, the J end by 0 bases, with 14 bases between. Germline loops: CDR1 GTSNPN, CDR2 SVGIG (reference sequence). The DNA of the CDR3 is TGTGCCTGGGGACTAGGGGGGAGCTCCTACGAGCAGTACTTC. It codes for CAWGLGGSSYEQYF.

The rearrangement joins TRBV13 to TRBJ2-7; D is perhaps TRBD2 (6 bases). Trimming left V 0 bases short and J 2 bases short, with 11 bases between. The CDR3 is 15 residues long. Germline CDR1 reads PRHDT; CDR2 reads FYEKMQ (reference sequence). The CDR3 DNA is TGTGCCAGCAGCTTAGGCAGGAGGGTAACCTACGAGCAGTACTTC. Its translation is CASSLGRRVTYEQYF. Full variable domain (missing parts from reference TRBV13 and TRBJ2-7): AAGVIQSPRHLIKEKRETATLKCYPIPRHDTVYWYQQGPGQDPQFLISFYEKMQSDKGSIPDRFSAQQFSDYHSELNMSSLELGDSALYFCASSLGRRVTYEQYFGPGTRLTVT.

J is TRBJ2-7 and V is TRBV19; TRBD1 agrees at 10 bases. The J segment lost 3 bases and the V segment lost 1 base, leaving 0 bases of the junction unmatched. Germline CDR1 is LNHDA and CDR2 is SQIVND (reference sequence). The CDR3 is 14 amino acids. This CDR3 is CASSIGTGGYEQYF. DNA of the CDR3: TGTGCCAGTAGTATAGGGACAGGGGGCTACGAGCAGTACTTC.

The V gene is TRBV10-2, the J gene TRBJ1-3, with 8 bases that match TRBD1. V lost 8 bases and J lost 0; bases outside the gene matches: 9. Germline V CDR1 and CDR2: WSHSY, SAAADI. This CDR3 is 16 amino acids long. The DNA of the CDR3 is TGCGCCAGCCAGGACAGGGCTGCTTTCTCTGGAAACACCATATATTTT. This gives the protein CASQDRAAFSGNTIYF.

Only one count was recorded for this clone. The chain recombines TRBV19 with TRBJ1-2, with D perhaps TRBD1 (6 bases). The germline CDR1 and CDR2 sequences are LNHDA and SQIVND (reference sequence). The V end was cut by 4 bases, the J end by 3 bases, with 21 bases between. The CDR3 is 17 amino acids. This CDR3 is CASSRRSLGAGDYGYTF. CDR3 sequence (DNA): TGTGCCAGTAGTAGACGAAGCCTGGGGGCGGGTGACTATGGCTACACCTTC.